This TCR beta chain was captured in a study of cytomegalovirus exposure and HLA in healthy donors. V was pared by 1 base and J by 9 bases, with 10 bases between. This CDR3 has 13 residues. The germline CDR1 and CDR2 sequences are MNHEY and SMNVEV (reference sequence). PCR primers comprised 60 Vbeta and 13 Jbeta primers. The assay was immunoSEQ multiplex PCR, and TCRdb's table has in-frame clones only and misses some. The sample lists 100,000 to 150,000 clones; approximately 80% were seen once. This clone was found once. The TCR comes from a man in his forties or fifties in good health and CMV-seronegative. V gene TRBV27 combines with J gene TRBJ2-1; a possible D gene is TRBD2 (6 bases). What was sequenced was PBMCs. The CDR3 bases are TGTGCCAGCAGTTTATACCAGCGGGCTGAGCAGTTCTTC. This gives the protein CASSLYQRAEQFF.